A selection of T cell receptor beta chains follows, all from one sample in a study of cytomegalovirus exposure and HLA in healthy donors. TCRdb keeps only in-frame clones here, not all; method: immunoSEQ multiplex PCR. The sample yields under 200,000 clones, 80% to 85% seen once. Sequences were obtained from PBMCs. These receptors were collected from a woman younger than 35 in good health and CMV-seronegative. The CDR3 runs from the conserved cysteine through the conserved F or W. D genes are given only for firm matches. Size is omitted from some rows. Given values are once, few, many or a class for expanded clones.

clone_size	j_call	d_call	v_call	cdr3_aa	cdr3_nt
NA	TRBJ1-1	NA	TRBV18	CASSPGGFTEAFF	TGTGCCAGCTCACCGGGGGGGTTCACTGAAGCTTTCTTT
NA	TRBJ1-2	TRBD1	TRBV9	CASSPSPGTVNSNYGYTF	TGTGCCAGCAGCCCCTCCCCCGGGACAGTGAACAGCAACTATGGCTACACCTTC
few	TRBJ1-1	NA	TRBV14	CASRGRGPTEAFF	TGTGCCAGCCGGGGCAGGGGACCCACTGAAGCTTTCTTT
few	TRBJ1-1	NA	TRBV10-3	CAISEGRHSNSVNTEAFF	TGTGCCATCAGTGAAGGGAGACACTCCAATTCCGTGAACACTGAAGCTTTCTTT
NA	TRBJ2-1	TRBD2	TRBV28	CASSLFSGRAGSYNEQFF	TGTGCCAGCAGTTTATTTAGCGGGAGGGCCGGGTCCTACAATGAGCAGTTCTTC
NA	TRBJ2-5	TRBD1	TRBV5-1	CASSRPTGQQETQYF	TGCGCCAGCAGCCGTCCGACAGGGCAACAAGAGACCCAGTACTTC
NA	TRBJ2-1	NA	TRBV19	CASREDSSYNEQFF	TGTGCCAGTAGAGAGGACAGCTCCTACAATGAGCAGTTCTTC
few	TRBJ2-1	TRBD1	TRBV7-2	CASTLVGTGHGEQFF	TGTGCCAGCACCCTAGTGGGGACAGGCCATGGTGAGCAGTTCTTC
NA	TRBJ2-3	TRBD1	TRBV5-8	CASSQFTGAKFLDTQYF	TGTGCCAGCAGCCAATTCACAGGGGCCAAATTTTTGGATACGCAGTATTTT
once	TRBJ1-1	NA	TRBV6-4	CASSERWTALNTEAFF	TGTGCCAGCAGCGAACGGTGGACAGCGCTGAACACTGAAGCTTTCTTT
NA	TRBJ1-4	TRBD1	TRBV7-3	CASSQTGVPNEKLFF	TGTGCCAGCAGCCAAACAGGGGTGCCTAATGAAAAACTGTTTTTT